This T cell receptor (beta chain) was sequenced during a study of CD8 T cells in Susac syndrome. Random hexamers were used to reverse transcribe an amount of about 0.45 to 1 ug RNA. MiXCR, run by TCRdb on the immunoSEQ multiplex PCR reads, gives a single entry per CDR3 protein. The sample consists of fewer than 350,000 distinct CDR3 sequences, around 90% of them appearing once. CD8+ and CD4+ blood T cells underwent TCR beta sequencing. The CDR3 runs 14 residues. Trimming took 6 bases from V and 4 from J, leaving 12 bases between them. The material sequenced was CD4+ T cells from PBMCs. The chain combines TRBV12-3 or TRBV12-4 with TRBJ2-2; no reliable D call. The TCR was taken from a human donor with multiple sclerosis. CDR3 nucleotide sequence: TGTGCCAGCAGCAAAAGAACCCTCACCGGGGAGCTGTTTTTT. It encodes CASSKRTLTGELFF.